Below, 29 T cell receptor beta chains from the same sample are listed, as sequenced in a study of blood T cell repertoires in COVID-19. Repertoires were generated with immunoSEQ multiplex PCR, while TCRdb's copy carries only in-frame clones and drops some. The repertoire holds under 350,000 clones, with approximately 90% as singletons. Sequenced sample: peripheral blood. The source of these receptors is a middle-aged man with acute or convalescent COVID-19.

This sequence joins TRBV12-3 or TRBV12-4 and TRBJ1-1, with unresolved D. The germline V and J ends were trimmed by 4 bases and 1 base, with 7 bases remaining between them. The length of the CDR3 is 13 residues. The CDR3 loop is CASSSRGNTEAFF. DNA of the CDR3: TGTGCCAGCAGTTCAAGAGGGAACACTGAAGCTTTCTTT.

The J gene is TRBJ1-4, the V gene TRBV3-1 (or the pseudogene TRBV3-2); unclear D gene. V lost 1 base and J lost 7, with 4 bases in between. CDR1 and CDR2 from the germline V gene are LGHDT and YNNKEL (reference sequence). This CDR3 region has 12 residues. CDR3 bases: TGTGCCAGCAGCCAAGGCGGTGAAAAACTGTTTTTT. The encoded protein is CASSQGGEKLFF.

This chain joins TRBV10-2 and TRBJ1-5; no reliable D call. The CDR3 runs to 13 residues. Germline V gene data show CDR1 as WSHSY and CDR2 as SAAADI. V dropped 5 bases and J dropped 0 bases, with 5 bases sitting between them. The CDR3 DNA reads TGCGCCAGCAGTTACACTAGCAATCAGCCCCAGCATTTT. Its translation: CASSYTSNQPQHF.

The chain links TRBV2 to TRBJ2-7; a possible D gene is TRBD2 (5 bases). Trimming removed 5 bases from V and 8 bases from J, with 13 bases in between. Per the germline V gene, CDR1 is SNHLY and CDR2 is FYNNEI. This CDR3 region has 12 residues. CDR3 region: CASSPEAVQQYF. DNA of the CDR3: TGTGCCAGCAGTCCGGAGGCCGTCCAGCAGTACTTC.

The chain carries TRBV11-2 and TRBJ2-7; no reliable D call. The length of the CDR3 is 10 residues. Per germline, CDR1 SGHAT and CDR2 FQNNGV. Trimming took 3 bases from V and 6 from J, leaving 3 bases between them. The CDR3 is CASSFVEQYF. In DNA form, the CDR3 reads TGTGCCAGCAGCTTCGTCGAGCAGTACTTC.

The V and J genes are TRBV11-2 and TRBJ1-1; D may be TRBD1 (5 bases). V lost 3 bases and J 0 bases, leaving 11 bases between the germline ends. The CDR3 is made up of 15 amino acids. Germline CDR1 and CDR2: SGHAT and FQNNGV. The CDR3, as DNA: TGTGCCAGCAGCTTCGGGGGAGGGGTGAACACTGAAGCTTTCTTT. It encodes CASSFGGGVNTEAFF. Combining the CDR3 with reference TRBV11-2 and TRBJ1-1 gives the whole variable domain EAGVAQSPRYKIIEKRQSVAFWCNPISGHATLYWYQQILGQGPKLLIQFQNNGVVDDSQLPKDRFSAERLKGVDSTLKIQPAKLEDSAVYLCASSFGGGVNTEAFFGQGTRLTVV.

The V and J genes are TRBV2 and TRBJ1-2, with TRBD1 matching 7 bases. Per germline, CDR1 SNHLY and CDR2 FYNNEI. CDR3 length equals 12 residues. The V and J ends lost 6 bases and 6 bases, in that order; junction bases with no gene match: 4. The DNA for the CDR3 is TGTGCCAGCAGGGAGGGGGCGAATGGCTACACCTTC. It encodes CASREGANGYTF.

The chain has TRBV3-1 (or the pseudogene TRBV3-2) and TRBJ1-6, with a tentative D call TRBD1 (5 bases). Germline lookup yields CDR1 LGHDT and CDR2 YNNKEL (reference sequence). The CDR3 consists of 15 residues. The germline V and J ends were trimmed by 7 bases and 7 bases, with 17 bases remaining between them. CDR3 loop: CASTGRVRGNSPLHF. The CDR3, as DNA: TGTGCCAGCACCGGGAGGGTACGGGGGAATTCACCCCTCCACTTT.

The rearrangement links TRBV29-1 to TRBJ1-2; D remains ambiguous. The CDR3 consists of 11 residues. Trimming took off 1 base at V and 7 bases at J, with 7 bases between the two ends. Germline V lookup: CDR1 SQVTM, CDR2 ANQGSEA. CDR3: CSVEVPRGYTF. The DNA of the CDR3 is TGCAGCGTTGAAGTCCCGCGTGGCTACACCTTC.

This clone occurred a few times. This sequence joins TRBV5-1 and TRBJ1-6; D remains unclear. V lost 0 bases and J 3 bases, leaving 13 bases between the germline ends. The CDR3 extends over 17 amino acids. Germline loops: CDR1 SGHRS, CDR2 YFSETQ. CDR3 region: CASSLVPQNIYNSPLHF. The CDR3 DNA is TGCGCCAGCAGCTTGGTACCCCAGAATATCTATAATTCACCCCTCCACTTT.

The rearrangement uses TRBV29-1 and TRBJ2-3, with a possible D match to TRBD2 (5 bases). This CDR3 comprises 13 residues. CDR1 and CDR2 (germline): SQVTM, ANQGSEA. Between the trimmed V and J ends, which lost 2 bases and 6 bases, there was a span of 12 bases. The CDR3 reads CSVESGSGDTQYF. The DNA of the CDR3 is TGCAGCGTTGAAAGTGGTTCGGGGGATACGCAGTATTTT.

V usage is TRBV5-4 and J usage is TRBJ2-5, with D perhaps matching TRBD2 (5 bases). The CDR3 has 14 residues. Germline loops: CDR1 SGHNT, CDR2 YYREEE (reference sequence). V gave up 0 bases and J gave up 5 bases, with 11 bases separating them. CDR3 loop: CASSLAPRRETQYF. For the CDR3, the DNA is TGTGCCAGCAGCTTGGCCCCTCGGAGGGAGACCCAGTACTTC.

V and J are TRBV5-1 and TRBJ1-1; 9 nucleotides line up with TRBD1. The CDR3 has 16 residues. V gave up 3 bases and J gave up 5 bases; unmatched junction bases: 11. Germline CDR1 and CDR2: SGHRS and YFSETQ. CDR3 nucleotide sequence: TGCGCCAGCAGCTGGTCTTCGACAGGGGGTGGTACTGAAGCTTTCTTT. This gives the protein CASSWSSTGGGTEAFF.

V gene TRBV28 combines with J gene TRBJ1-1; D call uncertain. Trimming cost V 1 base and J 3 bases, with 6 bases left between them. CDR3 length: 13 residues. From germline, CDR1 is MDHEN and CDR2 SYDVKM. The CDR3 coding sequence is TGTGCCAGCAGTTTATCCCGGGACACTGAAGCTTTCTTT. Translated: CASSLSRDTEAFF. Supplemented by reference TRBV28 and TRBJ1-1, the full variable domain reads DVKVTQSSRYLVKRTGEKVFLECVQDMDHENMFWYRQDPGLGLRLIYFSYDVKMKEKGDIPEGYSVSREKKERFSLILESASTNQTSMYLCASSLSRDTEAFFGQGTRLTVV.

In DNA form, the CDR3 reads TGTGCCACCAGCGCCGGGGGGGCAAACTACAATGAGCAGTTCTTC. Protein sequence: CATSAGGANYNEQFF. The chain is built from TRBV24-1 and TRBJ2-1; 8 bases match TRBD2. The CDR3 is made up of 15 amino acids. CDR1 is KGHDR and CDR2 is SFDVKD in the germline V gene. V dropped 7 bases and J dropped 3; count of bases not matched to a gene: 7.

The rearrangement uses TRBV7-9 and TRBJ2-2; 9 nucleotides match TRBD1. The CDR3 contains 15 residues. Trimming cost V 5 bases and J 1 base; bases outside gene matches: 2. Looked up from germline, CDR1 is SEHNR and CDR2 is FQNEAQ (reference sequence). CDR3 protein: CASSAGQGNTGELFF. The CDR3 region has the DNA TGTGCCAGCAGCGCGGGACAGGGGAACACCGGGGAGCTGTTTTTT.

This clone was observed a few times. The rearrangement uses TRBV11-2 and TRBJ2-3, with 9 bases matching TRBD1. The length of the CDR3 is 16 residues. Germline V gives CDR1 SGHAT, CDR2 FQNNGV. Losses at the gene ends were 3 bases for V and 6 bases for J; bases not matched to a gene: 10. CDR3 nucleotide sequence: TGTGCCAGCAGCTTGGCCGTCGGGACAGGGTGGGATACGCAGTATTTT. This sequence encodes CASSLAVGTGWDTQYF.

This clone was seen only once. The chain recombines TRBV6-2 or TRBV6-3 with TRBJ1-4; 7 positions match TRBD1. The germline V gene has CDR1 MNHEY and CDR2 SVGEGT. The CDR3 has 14 residues. V lost 6 bases to trimming and J lost 5 bases; unmatched junction nucleotides: 6. Here the CDR3 reads CASSLQGMNEKLFF. The CDR3 DNA reads as TGTGCCAGCAGCCTACAGGGGATGAATGAAAAACTGTTTTTT.

In DNA form, the CDR3 reads TGTGCCTGGAGTGCAACAGGGGATACGCAGTATTTT. Translated: CAWSATGDTQYF. The chain combines TRBV30 with TRBJ2-3, with a possible D match to TRBD1 (6 bases). The V gene's germline CDR1 is GTSNPN and CDR2 SVGIG (reference sequence). Deletions cut 1 base from V and 6 bases from J, with 8 bases between. There are 12 residues in the CDR3.

The CDR3 region is CASSSWTVDQPQHF. CDR3 sequence (DNA): TGTGCCAGCAGTAGCTGGACAGTTGATCAGCCCCAGCATTTT. This chain connects TRBV2 to TRBJ1-5; tentative D call: TRBD1 (6 bases). The V gene's germline CDR1 is SNHLY and CDR2 FYNNEI. V was cut by 5 bases and J by 5 bases, with 13 bases left in between. The CDR3 covers 14 residues.

This sequence joins TRBV19 and TRBJ1-5; D perhaps matches TRBD1 (6 bases). Germline V CDR1 and CDR2: LNHDA, SQIVND (reference sequence). The V gene lost 6 bases and the J gene lost 4 bases, with 13 bases spanning the gap. The CDR3 contains 14 residues. The CDR3 here is CASRFGQGNQPQHF. CDR3 bases: TGTGCCAGTAGATTCGGGCAGGGGAATCAGCCCCAGCATTTT. The full variable domain, rest sourced from reference TRBV19 and TRBJ1-5, is DGGITQSPKYLFRKEGQNVTLSCEQNLNHDAMYWYRQDPGQGLRLIYYSQIVNDFQKGDIAEGYSVSREKKESFPLTVTSAQKNPTAFYLCASRFGQGNQPQHFGDGTRLSIL.

This clone was counted once. V and J are TRBV19 and TRBJ2-7; tentative D call: TRBD1 (5 bases). Germline-derived CDR1 and CDR2 are LNHDA and SQIVND (reference sequence). V was cut by 4 bases and J by 0 bases, with 10 bases left in between. This CDR3 has 14 amino acids. The CDR3 nucleotides read TGTGCCAGTAGTACGTCGACAGCCTCCTACGAGCAGTACTTC. Its translation is CASSTSTASYEQYF.

The DNA for the CDR3 is TGTGCCAGCAGCCCGGGGACTCCGGGCCATTCACCCCTCCACTTT. As protein: CASSPGTPGHSPLHF. The rearrangement links TRBV27 to TRBJ1-6; maybe TRBD1 (5 bases). The CDR3 is made up of 15 amino acids. Trimming took off 6 bases at V and 8 bases at J, with 17 bases between the two ends. Per germline, CDR1 MNHEY and CDR2 SMNVEV (reference sequence).

The V and J genes are TRBV5-1 and TRBJ2-7, with unresolved D. With 0 bases removed from V and 5 bases from J, the gap between germline ends came to 12 bases. CDR1 SGHRS and CDR2 YFSETQ come from the germline V gene. The CDR3 consists of 14 residues. CDR3 region: CASSLAARSHEQYF. The CDR3 nucleotides are TGCGCCAGCAGCTTGGCCGCCAGGTCGCACGAGCAGTACTTC.

CDR3 amino acids: CASSVAQGHFSGNTIYF. The CDR3 bases are TGTGCCAGCAGCGTAGCTCAGGGACACTTCTCTGGAAACACCATATATTTT. This chain joins TRBV9 and TRBJ1-3, with D possibly TRBD1 on 6 matching bases. Per the germline V gene, CDR1 is SGDLS and CDR2 is YYNGEE. Trimming took off 0 bases at V and 0 bases at J, with 13 bases between the two ends. The CDR3 is 17 amino acids.

V gene TRBV6-2 or TRBV6-3 combines with J gene TRBJ2-7; 7 bases are a match to TRBD1. Looked up from germline, CDR1 is MNHEY and CDR2 is SVGEGT. The CDR3 sequence is 17 residues long. V shed 2 bases and J 1 base; nucleotides not matched to a gene: 11. CDR3: CASSYNWARDRSYEQYF. The CDR3 region has the DNA TGTGCCAGCAGTTACAATTGGGCACGGGACAGATCCTACGAGCAGTACTTC.

This clone came up once. This chain links TRBV10-3 with TRBJ1-1; D not resolved. CDR3 size: 16 residues. V was cut by 0 bases and J by 0 bases, with 11 bases left in between. Germline V gene sequence: CDR1 ENHRY, CDR2 SYGVKD. CDR3 in amino acids: CAISESSGFVNTEAFF. The CDR3 DNA reads TGTGCCATCAGTGAGTCATCGGGTTTCGTGAACACTGAAGCTTTCTTT.

This clone was detected only once. V gene TRBV7-9 combines with J gene TRBJ2-2; 7 bases fit TRBD2. CDR1 and CDR2 from the germline V gene are SEHNR and FQNEAQ (reference sequence). J gave up 4 bases and V 2 bases, and 4 bases lay outside the gene matches. CDR3 length: 15 residues. Written as DNA, the CDR3 is TGTGCCAGCAGCTTAAAGGGAGGGAGCACCGGGGAGCTGTTTTTT. Protein sequence: CASSLKGGSTGELFF.

The V call is TRBV19, the J call TRBJ1-4; 7 bases match TRBD1. This CDR3 contains 17 residues. Per germline, CDR1 LNHDA and CDR2 SQIVND (reference sequence). Trimming removed 5 bases from V and 0 bases from J; junction bases left unmatched: 9. The CDR3 bases are TGTGCCAGTAGTGATATCAGGGGGGTCGCAACTAATGAAAAACTGTTTTTT. Amino acid sequence: CASSDIRGVATNEKLFF.